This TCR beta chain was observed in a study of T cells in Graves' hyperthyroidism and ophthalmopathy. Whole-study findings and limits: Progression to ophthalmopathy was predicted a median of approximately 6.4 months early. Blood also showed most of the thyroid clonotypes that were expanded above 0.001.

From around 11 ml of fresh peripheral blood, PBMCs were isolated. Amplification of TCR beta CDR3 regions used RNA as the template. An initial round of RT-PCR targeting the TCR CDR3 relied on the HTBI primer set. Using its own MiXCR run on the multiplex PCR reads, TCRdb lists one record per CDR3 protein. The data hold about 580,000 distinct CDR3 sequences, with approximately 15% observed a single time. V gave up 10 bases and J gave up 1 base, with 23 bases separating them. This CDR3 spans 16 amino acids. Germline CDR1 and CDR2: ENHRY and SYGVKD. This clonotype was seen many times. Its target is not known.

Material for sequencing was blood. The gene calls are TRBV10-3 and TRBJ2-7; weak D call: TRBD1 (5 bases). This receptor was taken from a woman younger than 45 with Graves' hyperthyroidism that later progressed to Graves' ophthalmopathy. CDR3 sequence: CATSGADSMRSYEQYF. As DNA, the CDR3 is TGTGCCACCTCCGGCGCCGACAGTATGCGATCCTACGAGCAGTACTTC.